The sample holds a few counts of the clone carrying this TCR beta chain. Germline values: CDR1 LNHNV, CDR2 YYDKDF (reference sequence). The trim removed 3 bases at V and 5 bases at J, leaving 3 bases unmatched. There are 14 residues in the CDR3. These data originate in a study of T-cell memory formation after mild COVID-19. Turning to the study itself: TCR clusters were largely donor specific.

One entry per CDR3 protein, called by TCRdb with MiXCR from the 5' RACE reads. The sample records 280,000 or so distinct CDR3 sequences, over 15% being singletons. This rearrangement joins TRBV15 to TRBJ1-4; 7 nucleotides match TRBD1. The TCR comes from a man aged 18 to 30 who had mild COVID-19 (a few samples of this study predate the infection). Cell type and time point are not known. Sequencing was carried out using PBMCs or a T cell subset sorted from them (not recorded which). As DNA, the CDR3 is TGTGCCACCAGCAGCAGGGGGAAAAATGAAAAACTGTTTTTT. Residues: CATSSRGKNEKLFF. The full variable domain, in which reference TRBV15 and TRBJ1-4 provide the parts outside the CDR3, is DAMVIQNPRYQVTQFGKPVTLSCSQTLNHNVMYWYQQKSSQAPKLLFHYYDKDFNNEADTPDNFQSRRPNTSFCFLDIRSPGLGDTAMYLCATSSRGKNEKLFFGSGTQLSVL.